The next 2 T cell receptor beta chains were all read from a single sample in a study of blood T cell repertoires in COVID-19. Repertoires were generated with immunoSEQ multiplex PCR, while TCRdb's copy carries only in-frame clones and drops some. The sample records 150,000 to 200,000 clones, approximately 86% being singletons. The specimen was peripheral blood. The receptors derive from a man aged 45-65 years with active or convalescent COVID-19.

The chain employs TRBV28 and TRBJ1-2; D may be TRBD1 (5 bases). Looked up from germline, CDR1 is MDHEN and CDR2 is SYDVKM. The CDR3 is made up of 13 amino acids. Trimming took 5 bases from V and 4 from J, leaving 11 bases between them. The CDR3 DNA sequence: TGTGCCAGCAGTCCCGGGACTTTCTATGGCTACACCTTC. Encoded protein: CASSPGTFYGYTF.

The chain uses TRBV30 and TRBJ2-3; D possibly corresponds to TRBD2 (7 bases). Germline CDR1 is GTSNPN and CDR2 is SVGIG (reference sequence). CDR3 length equals 14 residues. Deletions cut 1 base from V and 1 base from J, with 9 bases between. CDR3 coding DNA: TGTGCCTGGAGTGGAGGGGGGGGCACAGATACGCAGTATTTT. Translated: CAWSGGGGTDTQYF.